The 18 T cell receptor beta chains in this list originate from one sample, sequenced in a study of patients and donors after allogeneic stem cell transplantation. In TCRdb, the RT-PCR reads were re-called with MiXCR into one record per CDR3 protein. The sample yields hundreds of thousands of distinct CDR3 sequences, about a sixth seen once. Material for sequencing was blood, either unsorted or a sorted T cell fraction (not recorded which). The receptors derive from a human donor who was either an allogeneic HSCT recipient or a stem cell or donor lymphocyte infusion donor (not recorded which). It is not recorded whose cells these are; they may come from a transplant donor.

The table lists this clonotype with a few counts. The genes are TRBV6-2 or TRBV6-3 and TRBJ2-1; 11 bases are shared with TRBD2. The junction had 13 bases not matched to a gene; V was cut back by 2 bases and J by 7 bases. The CDR3 covers 18 residues. Germline V gene lookup returns CDR1 MNHEY and CDR2 SVGEGT. CDR3 loop: CASSYPAGTSGGTNEQFF. The CDR3 DNA sequence: TGTGCCAGCAGTTACCCGGCAGGGACTAGCGGAGGGACAAATGAGCAGTTCTTC.

The chain couples TRBV6-1 to TRBJ2-1; 13 nucleotides line up with TRBD2. Germline CDR1 MNHNS, CDR2 SASEGT. V was pared by 10 bases and J by 8 bases, with 11 bases of the junction left unmatched. The CDR3 length is 15 residues. The CDR3 DNA reads as TGTGCCACCCGAATCACTAGCGGGGGGGCCGATGAGCAGTTCTTC. The encoded protein is CATRITSGGADEQFF.

The chain recombines TRBV20-1 with TRBJ1-6; no reliable D call. The germline V gene has CDR1 DFQATT and CDR2 SNEGSKA (reference sequence). This CDR3 spans 16 amino acids. The V and J ends lost 1 base and 0 bases respectively, with 10 bases between them. The DNA for the CDR3 is TGCAGTGCTAGAGGTGCCGAAAACTCCTATAATTCACCCCTCCACTTT. Protein sequence: CSARGAENSYNSPLHF.

Many counts were recorded for this clonotype. The rearrangement links TRBV4-2 to TRBJ2-1; no clear D. V was pared by 4 bases and J by 8 bases, with 9 bases between. The CDR3 has 12 amino acids. Germline assignment: CDR1 LGHNA and CDR2 YNFKEQ. The CDR3 spells CASSRQADEQFF. The CDR3 DNA sequence: TGTGCCAGCAGCCGGCAGGCCGATGAGCAGTTCTTC.

The chain uses TRBV7-9 and TRBJ2-1; 10 nucleotides align to TRBD2. With V trimmed by 3 bases and J by 6 bases, 11 bases remained unmatched. CDR1 SEHNR and CDR2 FQNEAQ come from the germline V gene (reference sequence). CDR3 size: 17 residues. CDR3 sequence: CASSFSGSGRASNEQFF. CDR3 nucleotide sequence: TGTGCCAGCAGCTTTAGCGGAAGCGGGAGGGCCAGCAATGAGCAGTTCTTC.

This chain uses TRBV4-2 with TRBJ2-7, with D possibly being TRBD2 (5 bases). Germline assignment: CDR1 LGHNA and CDR2 YNFKEQ. V was shortened by 10 bases and J by 0 bases, with 22 bases between the two germline ends. This CDR3 is 16 amino acids long. Written as DNA, the CDR3 is TGTGCCACCGCCTTGATGGGCGGGTCCAGCTCCTACGAGCAGTACTTC. Translation gives CATALMGGSSSYEQYF.

The chain links TRBV9 to TRBJ2-3, with 8 bases matching TRBD2. V lost 0 bases to trimming and J lost 5 bases; unmatched junction nucleotides: 8. The CDR3 sequence is 16 residues long. Germline CDR1 reads SGDLS; CDR2 reads YYNGEE. The CDR3 DNA sequence: TGTGCCAGCAGCGTAGTTTCACTAGCGGAGGGAGATACGCAGTATTTT. This gives the protein CASSVVSLAEGDTQYF.

The genes are TRBV19 and TRBJ2-1; TRBD1 or TRBD2 may be the D gene (6 bases each). The CDR3 sequence is 15 residues long. CDR1 and CDR2 (germline): LNHDA, SQIVND (reference sequence). Between the trimmed V and J ends, which lost 4 bases and 3 bases, there was a span of 13 bases. Written as DNA, the CDR3 is TGTGCCAGTAGTAGCGGGACACCAATCTACAATGAGCAGTTCTTC. It specifies CASSSGTPIYNEQFF.

V usage is TRBV4-1 and J usage is TRBJ2-4, with unresolved D. Trimming stripped 1 base from V and 0 bases from J, with 13 bases between. This CDR3 contains 17 residues. Germline CDR1 is MGHRA and CDR2 is YSYEKL. The DNA for the CDR3 is TGCGCCAGCAGCCAAGGAGGTGCCTCCTTAGCCAAAAACATTCAGTACTTC. It translates to CASSQGGASLAKNIQYF.

This chain connects TRBV10-3 to TRBJ2-3; 15 positions agree with TRBD2. V trimming: 10 bases; J trimming: 4 bases; junction bases outside the gene matches: 3. The CDR3 extends over 14 amino acids. The germline CDR1 and CDR2 sequences are ENHRY and SYGVKD. The CDR3 DNA follows: TGTGCCACGGGGACTAGCGGGAGGTCAGATACGCAGTATTTT. Its translation is CATGTSGRSDTQYF.

The chain employs TRBV2 and TRBJ2-7; D is unresolved. Germline CDR1 is SNHLY and CDR2 is FYNNEI. The V end lost 2 bases, the J end lost 2 bases, and 7 bases lay between the germline ends. The CDR3 sequence is 13 residues long. In DNA, the CDR3 is TGTGCCAGCAGTGAAAGGCCTCCCTACGAGCAGTACTTC. Its protein product is CASSERPPYEQYF.

This clonotype appeared a few times. This chain uses TRBV2 with TRBJ2-2; no clear D. The ends were cut back, 2 bases at V and 0 bases at J, with 7 bases in the middle. The length of the CDR3 is 15 residues. Germline-derived CDR1 and CDR2 are SNHLY and FYNNEI. CDR3 coding DNA: TGTGCCAGCAGTGAATGGAGTCCGAACACCGGGGAGCTGTTTTTT. Its protein product is CASSEWSPNTGELFF.

The genes are TRBV4-2 and TRBJ2-7; TRBD2 aligns across 8 bases. The V segment lost 3 bases and the J segment 2 bases; nucleotides outside the gene matches: 6. The CDR3 length is 15 residues. Germline V gives CDR1 LGHNA, CDR2 YNFKEQ. CDR3 protein: CASSHRREGAYEQYF. CDR3 nucleotide sequence: TGTGCCAGCAGCCACAGACGGGAGGGGGCCTACGAGCAGTACTTC.

CDR3 residues: CASSGRTGGPPGEQYF. The CDR3 coding sequence is TGTGCCAGCAGTGGAAGGACAGGGGGCCCGCCGGGGGAGCAGTACTTC. This rearrangement joins TRBV6-1 to TRBJ2-7; 11 bases line up with TRBD1. Germline V gene lookup returns CDR1 MNHNS and CDR2 SASEGT. This CDR3 comprises 16 residues. With 4 bases clipped from V and 7 bases from J, the junction kept 12 bases outside the gene matches.

This clonotype came up many times. This chain joins TRBV12-3 or TRBV12-4 and TRBJ1-4; D remains unclear. The length of the CDR3 is 16 residues. Trimming cost V 5 bases and J 7 bases, with 20 bases left between them. CDR3 coding DNA: TGTGCCAGCAGTCTCCCCGAGGCAAGGGCAGTTGAAAAACTGTTTTTT. It codes for CASSLPEARAVEKLFF.

This clonotype was observed a handful of times. The CDR3 is CASSEKLLGTGELFF. In DNA form, the CDR3 reads TGTGCCAGCAGTGAAAAGCTCCTGGGGACCGGGGAGCTGTTTTTT. V and J are TRBV2 and TRBJ2-2; no definite D call. V lost 2 bases and J lost 5, with 12 bases in between. The CDR3 is 15 amino acids. Germline V gene sequence: CDR1 SNHLY, CDR2 FYNNEI.

This clonotype showed up many times. The chain carries TRBV4-2 and TRBJ2-3; perhaps TRBD2 as D (6 bases). Deletions cut 1 base from V and 4 bases from J, with 12 bases between. Germline CDR1 is LGHNA and CDR2 is YNFKEQ. The CDR3 runs to 15 residues. The CDR3 sequence is CASSQGGRDPDTQYF. CDR3 nucleotides: TGTGCCAGCAGCCAAGGAGGGCGGGACCCAGATACGCAGTATTTT.

The V call is TRBV5-1, the J call TRBJ1-3; 9 bases align to TRBD1. The germline V gene encodes CDR1 SGHRS and CDR2 YFSETQ. The CDR3 has 14 residues. The V segment lost 9 bases and the J segment 2 bases; nucleotides outside the gene matches: 6. The CDR3 region is CATKQGAAGNTIYF. CDR3 coding DNA: TGCGCCACCAAACAGGGGGCAGCTGGAAACACCATATATTTT.